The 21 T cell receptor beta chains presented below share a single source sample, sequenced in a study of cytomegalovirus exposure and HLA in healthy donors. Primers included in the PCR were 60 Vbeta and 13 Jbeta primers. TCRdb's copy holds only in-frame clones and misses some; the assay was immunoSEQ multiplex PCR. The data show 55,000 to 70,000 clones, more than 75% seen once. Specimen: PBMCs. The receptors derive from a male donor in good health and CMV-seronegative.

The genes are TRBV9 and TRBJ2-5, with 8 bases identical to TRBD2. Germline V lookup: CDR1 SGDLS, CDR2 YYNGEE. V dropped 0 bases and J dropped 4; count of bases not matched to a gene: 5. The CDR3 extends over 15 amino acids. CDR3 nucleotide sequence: TGTGCCAGCAGCGTAGGAGCGGGGGTAGGAGAGACCCAGTACTTC. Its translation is CASSVGAGVGETQYF.

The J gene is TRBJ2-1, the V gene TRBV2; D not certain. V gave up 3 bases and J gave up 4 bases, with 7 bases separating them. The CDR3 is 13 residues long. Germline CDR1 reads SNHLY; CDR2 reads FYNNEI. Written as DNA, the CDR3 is TGTGCCAGCAGTGATTCCGGGTACAATGAGCAGTTCTTC. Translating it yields CASSDSGYNEQFF.

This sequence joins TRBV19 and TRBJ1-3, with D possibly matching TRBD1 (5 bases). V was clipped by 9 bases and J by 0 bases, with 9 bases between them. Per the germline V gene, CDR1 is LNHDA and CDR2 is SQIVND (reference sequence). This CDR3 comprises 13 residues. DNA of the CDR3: TGTGCCAGCGGGGGGGTCTCTGGAAACACCATATATTTT. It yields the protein CASGGVSGNTIYF.

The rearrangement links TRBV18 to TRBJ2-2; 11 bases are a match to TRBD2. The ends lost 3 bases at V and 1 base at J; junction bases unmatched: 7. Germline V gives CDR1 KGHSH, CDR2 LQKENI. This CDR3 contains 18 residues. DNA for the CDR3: TGTGCCAGCTCACCCCCCCCGGGACTAGCGGAGAACACCGGGGAGCTGTTTTTT. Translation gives CASSPPPGLAENTGELFF.

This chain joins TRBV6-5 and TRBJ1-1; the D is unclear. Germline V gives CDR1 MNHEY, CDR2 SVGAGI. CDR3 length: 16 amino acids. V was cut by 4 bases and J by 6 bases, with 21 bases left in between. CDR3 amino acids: CASSSSGDLGTAEAFF. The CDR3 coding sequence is TGTGCCAGCAGTTCCAGCGGGGATTTGGGAACCGCTGAAGCTTTCTTT.

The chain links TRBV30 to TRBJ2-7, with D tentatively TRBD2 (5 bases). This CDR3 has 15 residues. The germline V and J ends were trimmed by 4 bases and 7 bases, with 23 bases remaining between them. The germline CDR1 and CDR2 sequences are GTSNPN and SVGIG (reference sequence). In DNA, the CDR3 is TGTGCCTGGAAGATCAAAATCGTCATCGGAGGAGAGCAGTACTTC. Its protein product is CAWKIKIVIGGEQYF.

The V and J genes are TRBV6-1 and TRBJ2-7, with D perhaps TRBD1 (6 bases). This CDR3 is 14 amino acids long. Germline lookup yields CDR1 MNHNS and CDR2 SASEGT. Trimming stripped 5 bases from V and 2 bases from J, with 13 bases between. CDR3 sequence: CASSNRQVPYEQYF. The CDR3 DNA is TGTGCCAGCAGTAATCGACAGGTCCCCTACGAGCAGTACTTC.

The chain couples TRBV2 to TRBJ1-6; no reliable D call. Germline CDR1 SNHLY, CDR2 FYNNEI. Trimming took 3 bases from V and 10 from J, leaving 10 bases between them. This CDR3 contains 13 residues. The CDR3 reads CASSDGVASPLHF. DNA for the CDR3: TGTGCCAGCAGTGACGGGGTAGCGTCACCCCTCCACTTT.

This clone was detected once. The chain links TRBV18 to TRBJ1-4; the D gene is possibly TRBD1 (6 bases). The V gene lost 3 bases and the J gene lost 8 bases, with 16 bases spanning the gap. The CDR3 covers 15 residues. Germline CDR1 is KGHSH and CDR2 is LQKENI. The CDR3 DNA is TGTGCCAGCTCACCTGAGCACAGGGATGGCGAAAAACTGTTTTTT. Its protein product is CASSPEHRDGEKLFF.

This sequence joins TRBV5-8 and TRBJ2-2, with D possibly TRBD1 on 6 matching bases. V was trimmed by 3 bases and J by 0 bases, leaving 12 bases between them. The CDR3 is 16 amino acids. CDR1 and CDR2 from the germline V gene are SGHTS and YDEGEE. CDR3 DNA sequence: TGTGCCAGCAGCTACCGGGACACCGCGAACACCGGGGAGCTGTTTTTT. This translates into CASSYRDTANTGELFF.

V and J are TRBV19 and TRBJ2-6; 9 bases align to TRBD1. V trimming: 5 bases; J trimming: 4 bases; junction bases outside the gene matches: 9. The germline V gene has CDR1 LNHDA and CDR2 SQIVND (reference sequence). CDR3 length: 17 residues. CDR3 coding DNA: TGTGCCAGTAGTTTGGACAGGGGAGGTACCGGGGCCAACGTCCTGACTTTC. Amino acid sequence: CASSLDRGGTGANVLTF.

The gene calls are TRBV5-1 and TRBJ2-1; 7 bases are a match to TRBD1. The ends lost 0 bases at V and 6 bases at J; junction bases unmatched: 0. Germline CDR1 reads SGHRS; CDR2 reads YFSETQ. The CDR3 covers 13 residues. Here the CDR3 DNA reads TGCGCCAGCAGCTTGGGGGACAGCAATGAGCAGTTCTTC. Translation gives CASSLGDSNEQFF.

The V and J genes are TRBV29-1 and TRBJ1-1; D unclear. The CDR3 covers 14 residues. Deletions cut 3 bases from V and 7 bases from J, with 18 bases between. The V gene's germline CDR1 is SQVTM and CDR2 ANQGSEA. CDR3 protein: CSVDQGGNGNEAFF. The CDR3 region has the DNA TGCAGCGTTGATCAAGGAGGGAATGGGAATGAAGCTTTCTTT.

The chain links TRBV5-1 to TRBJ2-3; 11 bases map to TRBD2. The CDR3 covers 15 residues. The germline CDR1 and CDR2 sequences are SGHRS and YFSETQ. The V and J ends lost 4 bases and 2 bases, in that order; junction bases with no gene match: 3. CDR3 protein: CASSTSGGLTDTQYF. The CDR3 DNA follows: TGCGCCAGCAGCACTAGCGGGGGTCTCACAGATACGCAGTATTTT.

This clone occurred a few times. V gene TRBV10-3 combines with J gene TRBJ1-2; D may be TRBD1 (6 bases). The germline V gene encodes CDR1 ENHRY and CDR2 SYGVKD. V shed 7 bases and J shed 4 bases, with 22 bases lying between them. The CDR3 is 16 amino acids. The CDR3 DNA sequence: TGTGCCATCACGGCAGGGGCGGCCCTACCTTCCTATGGCTACACCTTC. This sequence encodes CAITAGAALPSYGYTF.

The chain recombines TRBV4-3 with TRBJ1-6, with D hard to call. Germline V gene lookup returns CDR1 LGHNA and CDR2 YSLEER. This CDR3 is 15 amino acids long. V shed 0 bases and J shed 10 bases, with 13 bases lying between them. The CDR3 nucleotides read TGCGCCAGCAGCCAAGATTTGGAGGGCTCATCACCCCTCCACTTT. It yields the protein CASSQDLEGSSPLHF.

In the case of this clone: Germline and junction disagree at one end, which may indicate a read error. DNA for the CDR3: TGTGCCAGCAGTTTAGCGGGGGGGGGAGAGACCCAGTACTTC. It codes for CASSLAGGGETQYF. The rearrangement joins TRBV7-9 to TRBJ2-5; TRBD2 aligns across 11 bases. The CDR3 has 14 amino acids. Germline V gives CDR1 SEHNR, CDR2 FQNEAQ (reference sequence). Based on the CDR3 plus reference TRBV7-9 and TRBJ2-5, the full variable domain is DTGVSQNPRHKITKRGQNVTFRCDPISEHNRLYWYRQTLGQGPEFLTYFQNEAQLEKSRLLSDRFSAERPKGSFSTLEIQRTEQGDSAMYLCASSLAGGGETQYFGPGTRLLVL.

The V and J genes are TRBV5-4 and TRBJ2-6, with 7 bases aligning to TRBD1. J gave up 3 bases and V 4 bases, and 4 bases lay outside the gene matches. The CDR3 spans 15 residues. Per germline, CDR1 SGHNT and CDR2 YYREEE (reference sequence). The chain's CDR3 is CASSPQGLGANVLTF. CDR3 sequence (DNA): TGTGCCAGCAGCCCACAGGGGCTTGGGGCCAACGTCCTGACTTTC.

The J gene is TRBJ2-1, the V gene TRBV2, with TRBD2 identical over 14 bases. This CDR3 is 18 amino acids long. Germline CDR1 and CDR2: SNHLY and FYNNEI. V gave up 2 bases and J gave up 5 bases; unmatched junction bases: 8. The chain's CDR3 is CASSERAGLAGEDNEQFF. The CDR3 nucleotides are TGTGCCAGCAGTGAACGGGCGGGACTAGCGGGGGAGGACAATGAGCAGTTCTTC. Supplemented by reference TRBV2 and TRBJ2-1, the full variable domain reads EPEVTQTPSHQVTQMGQEVILRCVPISNHLYFYWYRQILGQKVEFLVSFYNNEISEKSEIFDDQFSVERPDGSNFTLKIRSTKLEDSAMYFCASSERAGLAGEDNEQFFGPGTRLTVL.

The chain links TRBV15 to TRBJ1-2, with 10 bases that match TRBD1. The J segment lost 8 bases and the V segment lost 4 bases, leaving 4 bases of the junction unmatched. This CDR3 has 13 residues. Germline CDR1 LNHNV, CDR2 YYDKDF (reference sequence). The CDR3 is CATSNDRGRGYTF. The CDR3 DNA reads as TGTGCCACCAGCAATGACAGGGGGCGAGGCTACACCTTC. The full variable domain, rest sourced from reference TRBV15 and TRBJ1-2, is DAMVIQNPRYQVTQFGKPVTLSCSQTLNHNVMYWYQQKSSQAPKLLFHYYDKDFNNEADTPDNFQSRRPNTSFCFLDIRSPGLGDTAMYLCATSNDRGRGYTFGSGTRLTVV.

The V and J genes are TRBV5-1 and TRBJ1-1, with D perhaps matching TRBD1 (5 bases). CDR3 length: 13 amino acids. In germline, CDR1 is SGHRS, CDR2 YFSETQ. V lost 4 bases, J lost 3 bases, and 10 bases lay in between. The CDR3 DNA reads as TGCGCCAGCAGCACGGACATCTACACTGAAGCTTTCTTT. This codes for CASSTDIYTEAFF.